Below are 8 T cell receptor beta chains sequenced from a single sample in a study of T cell responses to AZD1222 COVID-19 vaccine. Generated by immunoSEQ multiplex PCR, the TCRdb table keeps only in-frame clones and is missing some. The sample yields around 100,000 clones, about 86% seen once. Sample: peripheral blood, taken on day 0 of AZD1222 vaccination. The receptors were sampled from an adult in good health.

This chain links TRBV19 with TRBJ2-2; 12 nucleotides line up with TRBD2. V was pared by 6 bases and J by 5 bases, with 10 bases of the junction left unmatched. CDR3 size: 17 residues. Germline CDR1 reads LNHDA; CDR2 reads SQIVND (reference sequence). CDR3 amino acids: CASSVQHGLAGTGELFF. CDR3 in DNA: TGTGCCAGTAGCGTACAACATGGACTAGCGGGGACCGGGGAGCTGTTTTTT. The full variable domain, in which reference TRBV19 and TRBJ2-2 provide the parts outside the CDR3, is DGGITQSPKYLFRKEGQNVTLSCEQNLNHDAMYWYRQDPGQGLRLIYYSQIVNDFQKGDIAEGYSVSREKKESFPLTVTSAQKNPTAFYLCASSVQHGLAGTGELFFGEGSRLTVL.

This chain joins TRBV10-1 and TRBJ2-2; 8 nucleotides match TRBD2. The CDR3 contains 14 residues. Germline V gene sequence: CDR1 WNHNN, CDR2 SYGVQD (reference sequence). V lost 5 bases, J lost 6 bases, and 5 bases stayed unmatched. CDR3 sequence: CASSRSGGAGELFF. The CDR3 DNA reads TGCGCCAGCAGTAGGAGCGGGGGAGCCGGGGAGCTGTTTTTT.

A remark on this clone: Other DNA variants within this sample encode the same CDR3. This chain joins TRBV12-3 or TRBV12-4 and TRBJ1-1; D is possibly TRBD1 (5 bases). This CDR3 has 13 residues. Trimming shortened V by 2 bases and J by 5 bases, and 9 bases separated the two germline ends. CDR3 nucleotides: TGTGCCAGCAGTTTACAGGGTAATACTGAAGCTTTCTTT. It encodes CASSLQGNTEAFF.

V gene TRBV7-9 combines with J gene TRBJ1-2, with 7 positions matching TRBD1. The CDR3 extends over 13 amino acids. The V gene end was trimmed by 3 bases and the J gene end by 7 bases; junction bases not matched to a gene: 5. Germline loops: CDR1 SEHNR, CDR2 FQNEAQ (reference sequence). The DNA for the CDR3 is TGTGCCAGCAGCTTCGGGACAGCGCCTGGCTACACCTTC. This sequence encodes CASSFGTAPGYTF.

DNA for the CDR3: TGTGCCAGCAGTGACGGAGGGAGTGCTGAAGCTTTCTTT. This encodes CASSDGGSAEAFF. The chain employs TRBV25-1 and TRBJ1-1; D is undetermined. CDR1 MGHDK and CDR2 SYGVNS come from the germline V gene. V lost 3 bases, J lost 6 bases, and 11 bases lay in between. The CDR3 length is 13 residues.

The chain is built from TRBV6-1 and TRBJ1-5, with 9 bases identical to TRBD1. The V gene's germline CDR1 is MNHNS and CDR2 SASEGT. V lost 2 bases and J lost 0; bases outside the gene matches: 11. The CDR3 runs 19 residues. The CDR3 sequence: CASSESPGQGYFSNQPQHF. In DNA, the CDR3 is TGTGCCAGCAGTGAAAGTCCGGGACAGGGCTATTTTAGCAATCAGCCCCAGCATTTT.

V and J are TRBV2 and TRBJ1-1, with D perhaps matching TRBD1 (6 bases). The CDR3 spans 13 residues. Germline CDR1 SNHLY, CDR2 FYNNEI. The V gene lost 5 bases and the J gene lost 4 bases, with 11 bases spanning the gap. CDR3 residues: CASSLDSGTEAFF. In DNA form, the CDR3 reads TGTGCCAGCAGTCTGGACAGCGGCACTGAAGCTTTCTTT.

This clone was observed a single time. The chain carries TRBV11-3 and TRBJ1-2; 7 positions agree with TRBD1. CDR3 length: 13 amino acids. The germline CDR1 and CDR2 sequences are SGHNT and YENEEA. The V gene end was trimmed by 4 bases and the J gene end by 7 bases; junction bases not matched to a gene: 6. The CDR3 loop is CASSSTGRGGYTF. For the CDR3, the DNA is TGTGCCAGCAGCTCGACAGGGCGCGGTGGCTACACCTTC.